The sequence of this T cell receptor beta chain was determined in a study of control samples from healthy donors and cancer patients. Generated by immunoSEQ multiplex PCR, the TCRdb table keeps only in-frame clones and is missing some. This sample yields about 19,000 clones, of which 80% to 90% are seen a single time; about 29% belongs to the top ten. This TCR came from a woman aged 65 to 85 with lung cancer. Sequencing was done on a sample of PBMCs.

The CDR3 spells CSAQNIYEQYF. The CDR3 region has the DNA TGCAGTGCCCAAAACATCTACGAGCAGTACTTC. The chain employs TRBV20-1 and TRBJ2-7; D gene uncertain. Germline V gene sequence: CDR1 DFQATT, CDR2 SNEGSKA (reference sequence). V was pared by 6 bases and J by 3 bases, with 9 bases between. This CDR3 has 11 residues.